Following are 5 T cell receptor beta chains from one sample sequenced in a study of CD8 T cells in Susac syndrome (dated by TCRdb to about 2019). Library generation was performed with the immunoSEQ multiplex PCR assay. RNA was extracted with the RNeasy kit and about 0.5 to 1 ug was reverse transcribed using random hexamers. Through fastp at Q25 and MiXCR, TCRdb rebuilt clones from the public reads, retaining in-frame beta chains. When rows share a CDR3 protein, they turn into one entry using the most common DNA and genes. This sample has 180,000 or so distinct CDR3 sequences in its table, and about 94% of those were observed once. The top ten constitute over 0.12% of the sample. Input material: CD4+ T cells from PBMCs. These receptor sequences come from a human donor in good health.

The chain is built from TRBV7-2 and TRBJ2-5; 8 positions agree with TRBD2. From germline, CDR1 is SGHTA and CDR2 FQGNSA. The CDR3 runs to 14 residues. V dropped 8 bases and J dropped 3; count of bases not matched to a gene: 8. The CDR3 protein is CASATSVIEETQYF. For the CDR3, the DNA is TGTGCCAGCGCGACTAGCGTAATAGAAGAGACCCAGTACTTC.

The chain recombines TRBV28 with TRBJ2-5; tentatively, D is TRBD1 or TRBD2 (7 bases each). The V and J ends lost 6 bases and 5 bases respectively, with 19 bases between them. The germline V gene has CDR1 MDHEN and CDR2 SYDVKM. The CDR3 contains 15 residues. The CDR3: CASSPIRGREETQYF. DNA of the CDR3: TGTGCCAGCAGCCCGATTAGGGGGCGGGAGGAGACCCAGTACTTC.

The gene calls are TRBV20-1 and TRBJ2-7; D could derive from TRBD1 or TRBD2 (6 bases each). Per germline, CDR1 DFQATT and CDR2 SNEGSKA (reference sequence). The CDR3 is 14 amino acids. V was clipped by 4 bases and J by 2 bases, with 15 bases between them. CDR3 nucleotide sequence: TGCAGTGCTATTCTGGTCGGGGGCGCCTACGAGCAGTACTTC. It codes for CSAILVGGAYEQYF.

The chain uses TRBV23-1 and TRBJ1-1; D ambiguous. TRBV23-1 is an open reading frame whose function is uncertain. This CDR3 has 10 residues. V was clipped by 7 bases and J by 3 bases, with 3 bases between them. The CDR3 DNA follows: TGCGCCAGCAACTACACTGAAGCTTTCTTT. Its translation: CASNYTEAFF.

CDR3 nucleotides: TGTGCCAGCAGCTCCCTAGCGGGGGCCTACGAGCAGTACTTC. Protein product: CASSSLAGAYEQYF. This sequence joins TRBV7-9 and TRBJ2-7; 10 positions agree with TRBD2. CDR3 size: 14 residues. V dropped 4 bases and J dropped 2; count of bases not matched to a gene: 2. CDR1 and CDR2 (germline): SEHNR, FQNEAQ (reference sequence). Combining the CDR3 with reference TRBV7-9 and TRBJ2-7 gives the whole variable domain DTGVSQNPRHKITKRGQNVTFRCDPISEHNRLYWYRQTLGQGPEFLTYFQNEAQLEKSRLLSDRFSAERPKGSFSTLEIQRTEQGDSAMYLCASSSLAGAYEQYFGPGTRLTVT.